This T cell receptor beta chain appears in the sequencing data of a study of post-analysis software for immune sequencing data. Study context: Recorded disease courses covered relapsing-remitting, secondary progressive and progressive-relapsing multiple sclerosis. Some patients had no subtype annotation.

General observations from the study: With TRBV5-6, TRBV5-1 and TRBV20-1 included, about 5 TRBV segments were more frequent in patients than in controls.

Every TCR beta cDNA library bore unique molecular identifiers. Each CDR3 protein is one row after TCRdb ran MiXCR on the PCR reads. The sample carries approximately 660,000 distinct CDR3 sequences, 55% to 60% recorded once. Germline CDR1 is SGHKS and CDR2 is YYEKEE (reference sequence). The CDR3 is made up of 19 amino acids. V gave up 3 bases and J gave up 7 bases; unmatched junction bases: 19. On this clonotype: Its antigen is not identified.

Input material: blood. The chain employs TRBV5-5 and TRBJ1-6, with 7 bases identical to TRBD1. The origin of this receptor is a girl aged 2 to 10 with multiple sclerosis. The CDR3 spells CASSSTPDRDRGMNSPLHF. The CDR3 DNA reads as TGTGCCAGCAGCTCCACCCCTGACAGGGATCGCGGAATGAATTCACCCCTCCACTTT.